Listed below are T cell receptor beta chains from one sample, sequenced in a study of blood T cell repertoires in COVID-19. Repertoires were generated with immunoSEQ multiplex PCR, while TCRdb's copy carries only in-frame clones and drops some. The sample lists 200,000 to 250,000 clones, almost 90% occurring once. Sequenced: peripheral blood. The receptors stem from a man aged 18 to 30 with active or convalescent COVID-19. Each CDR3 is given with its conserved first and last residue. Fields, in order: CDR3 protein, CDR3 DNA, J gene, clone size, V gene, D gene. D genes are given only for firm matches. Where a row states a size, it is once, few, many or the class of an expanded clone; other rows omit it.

CASSLVVWGPNEKLFF	TGTGCCAGCAGCTTAGTGGTTTGGGGGCCTAATGAAAAACTGTTTTTT	TRBJ1-4	-	TRBV11-2	-
CAWSVRDEQYF	TGTGCCTGGAGTGTTCGGGACGAGCAGTACTTC	TRBJ2-7	-	TRBV30	-
CASSPPGLAGVEEQYF	TGCGCCAGCAGCCCGCCGGGACTAGCGGGAGTGGAGGAGCAGTACTTC	TRBJ2-7	-	TRBV5-1	TRBD2
CASSPPRETQYF	TGTGCCAGCAGCCCCCCGCGGGAGACCCAGTACTTC	TRBJ2-5	once	TRBV7-2	-
CASSPMAGNYGYTF	TGCGCCAGCAGCCCCATGGCGGGGAACTATGGCTACACCTTC	TRBJ1-2	-	TRBV5-1	-
CASSEALISGLSGPTGELFF	TGTGCCAGCTCAGAGGCCCTGATTAGCGGCCTCTCAGGACCCACCGGGGAGCTGTTTTTT	TRBJ2-2	-	TRBV18	-
CAIRREGDTQYF	TGTGCCATCAGGCGGGAGGGGGATACGCAGTATTTT	TRBJ2-3	-	TRBV10-3	TRBD2
CASSAGARLMNTEAFF	TGTGCCAGTAGCGCGGGTGCCAGGCTCATGAACACTGAAGCTTTCTTT	TRBJ1-1	once	TRBV19	-
CASSLGWGAGETQYF	TGTGCCAGCAGCTTGGGCTGGGGCGCAGGGGAGACCCAGTACTTC	TRBJ2-5	-	TRBV5-4	-
CASSQLLSHNYNYGYTF	TGTGCCAGCAGCCAATTACTGTCCCATAATTATAACTATGGCTACACCTTC	TRBJ1-2	-	TRBV14	-
CASSAGQGMGNEQFF	TGCGCCAGCAGCGCCGGACAGGGGATGGGTAATGAGCAGTTCTTC	TRBJ2-1	-	TRBV5-1	TRBD1
CASSFRTSGRAHTGELFF	TGTGCCAGCAGTTTTAGGACTAGCGGGAGGGCCCACACCGGGGAGCTGTTTTTT	TRBJ2-2	-	TRBV27	TRBD2
CASSLQKANTEAFF	TGTGCCAGCAGCCTACAGAAAGCGAACACTGAAGCTTTCTTT	TRBJ1-1	-	TRBV2	-
CASSQLGETQYF	TGTGCCAGCAGCCAACTAGGGGAGACCCAGTACTTC	TRBJ2-5	-	TRBV13	-
CASSDRVWGEAFF	TGTGCCAGCAGTGACAGGGTTTGGGGTGAAGCTTTCTTT	TRBJ1-1	once	TRBV25-1	-
CAIARGETQYF	TGTGCCATCGCAAGGGGAGAGACCCAGTACTTC	TRBJ2-5	-	TRBV10-3	-
CASSLGRGREGYTF	TGCGCCAGCAGCTTGGGTCGTGGTCGGGAGGGCTACACCTTC	TRBJ1-2	-	TRBV5-1	-
CSASRLETQYF	TGCAGTGCTAGCAGGCTAGAGACCCAGTACTTC	TRBJ2-5	-	TRBV20-1	-
CASSLFQGLLLNYGYTF	TGTGCCAGCAGTTTGTTTCAGGGTCTCCTACTTAACTATGGCTACACCTTC	TRBJ1-2	-	TRBV28	-
CASSEGQSYGYTF	TGTGCCAGCAGCGAGGGACAGTCCTATGGCTACACCTTC	TRBJ1-2	-	TRBV9	TRBD1
CASSLGGAGGHETQYF	TGTGCCAGCAGCTTAGGAGGAGCGGGAGGGCACGAGACCCAGTACTTC	TRBJ2-5	-	TRBV7-6	TRBD2
CASRGQGDNTEAFF	TGTGCCAGTAGGGGACAGGGCGACAACACTGAAGCTTTCTTT	TRBJ1-1	-	TRBV19	TRBD1
CASSSPLVSGYNEQFF	TGTGCCAGCAGTTCACCACTAGTCAGCGGATACAATGAGCAGTTCTTC	TRBJ2-1	-	TRBV6-5	-
CASSLALLSYGYTF	TGTGCCAGCAGCTTGGCTTTATTGTCCTATGGCTACACCTTC	TRBJ1-2	-	TRBV5-5	-